Following are 17 T cell receptor beta chains from one sample sequenced in a study of T cell repertoires in cytomegalovirus infection. Antigen specificity for these receptors is unknown. TCRdb re-called the reads with MiXCR, one entry per CDR3 protein. The table has tens of thousands of distinct CDR3 sequences, 20% seen once; the top ten hold 73%. This specimen consisted of CD8+ T cells from cultured PBMCs, obtained from culture after CMV antigen stimulation. These receptors all come from a human donor in good health (CMV status not recorded). Some clones in this sample may be carry-over from other donors' samples.

This chain uses TRBV7-2 with TRBJ2-6; 9 bases line up with TRBD1. V lost 8 bases and J lost 1; bases outside the gene matches: 9. The germline V gene has CDR1 SGHTA and CDR2 FQGNSA. The CDR3 totals 17 residues. CDR3 nucleotide sequence: TGTGCCAGCCACCGGGACAGGGACCGGTCTGGGGCCAACGTCCTGACTTTC. Protein: CASHRDRDRSGANVLTF.

This chain's CDR3 is CASSPTRRDRIYNEQFF. The CDR3 region has the DNA TGTGCCAGCAGCCCGACTCGCCGGGACAGAATATACAATGAGCAGTTCTTC. This chain joins TRBV7-2 and TRBJ2-1, with 7 bases matching TRBD1. Germline CDR1 SGHTA, CDR2 FQGNSA. V lost 5 bases to trimming and J lost 4 bases; unmatched junction nucleotides: 14. The CDR3 consists of 17 residues.

This clonotype turned up a few times. This chain's CDR3 is CASSQKGQRYGYTF. The CDR3 region has the DNA TGCGCCAGCAGCCAAAAGGGACAGAGATATGGCTACACCTTC. The gene calls are TRBV4-1 and TRBJ1-2; 7 nucleotides match TRBD1. Germline V gives CDR1 MGHRA, CDR2 YSYEKL. This CDR3 is built from 14 residues. V was clipped by 2 bases and J by 5 bases; unmatched bases: 5.

This clonotype was seen more than once but under ten times. CDR3 sequence (DNA): TGTGCCAGCAGTAAGATGACAGATATGAACACTGAAGCTTTCTTT. Protein sequence: CASSKMTDMNTEAFF. J is TRBJ1-1 and V is TRBV5-6; D is perhaps TRBD1 (5 bases). Between the trimmed V and J ends, which lost 5 bases and 0 bases, there was a span of 14 bases. This CDR3 region has 15 residues. Germline V gene lookup returns CDR1 SGHDT and CDR2 YYEEEE.

A few counts support this clonotype. This chain uses TRBV6-5 with TRBJ1-1; weak D call: TRBD1 (6 bases). The CDR3 length is 16 residues. Trimming cost V 2 bases and J 1 base, with 14 bases left between them. Germline CDR1 reads MNHEY; CDR2 reads SVGAGI. CDR3 coding DNA: TGTGCCAGCAGTTACCTATACAGGGAGGAGAACACTGAAGCTTTCTTT. This codes for CASSYLYREENTEAFF.

This clonotype was seen only a few times. Possible read error: a much larger clone is one base away. The rearrangement uses TRBV6-2 or TRBV6-3 and TRBJ1-1; no firm D call. Trimming cost V 2 bases and J 4 bases, with 2 bases left between them. Germline CDR1 is MNHEY and CDR2 is SVGEGT. This CDR3 comprises 11 residues. The CDR3 DNA follows: TGTGCCAGCAGTTACCCCACTGAAGCTTTCTTT. Its translation is CASSYPTEAFF.

The V call is TRBV7-2, the J call TRBJ2-3, with 8 bases lining up with TRBD2. The germline CDR1 and CDR2 sequences are SGHTA and FQGNSA. Trimming removed 0 bases from V and 4 bases from J; junction bases left unmatched: 9. This CDR3 has 17 residues. The CDR3 DNA is TGTGCCAGCAGCTTAGCGGGCAGGACGGGGGGGGCAGATACGCAGTATTTT. Translating it yields CASSLAGRTGGADTQYF.

This chain links TRBV6-6 with TRBJ1-2; TRBD1 aligns across 7 bases. J lost 5 bases, V lost 5 bases, and 11 bases had no gene match. The CDR3 runs to 15 residues. CDR1 MNHNY and CDR2 SVGAGI come from the germline V gene (reference sequence). The CDR3 nucleotides read TGTGCCAGCAGTACTAACGGACAGGCCACTTATGGCTACACCTTC. Encoded protein: CASSTNGQATYGYTF.

V gene TRBV7-6 combines with J gene TRBJ1-6, with 9 positions matching TRBD1. This CDR3 is built from 13 residues. Germline CDR1 reads SGHVS; CDR2 reads FNYEAQ. The junction had 1 base not matched to a gene; V was cut back by 1 base and J by 12 bases. The CDR3 sequence is CASSLGDRVPLHF. The DNA of the CDR3 is TGTGCCAGCAGCTTAGGGGACAGGGTACCCCTCCACTTT.

This clonotype was seen a few times. The chain uses TRBV4-1 and TRBJ2-7; perhaps TRBD2 as D (5 bases). Germline lookup yields CDR1 MGHRA and CDR2 YSYEKL. V lost 1 base to trimming and J lost 4 bases, with 14 bases between them. There are 15 residues in the CDR3. CDR3 region: CASSQGGNPGYEQYF. In nucleotides, the CDR3 is TGCGCCAGCAGCCAAGGAGGGAACCCCGGTTACGAGCAGTACTTC.

This chain links TRBV12-3 or TRBV12-4 with TRBJ1-5; D call uncertain. V gave up 2 bases and J gave up 2 bases, with 10 bases separating them. CDR3 size: 15 residues. The DNA for the CDR3 is TGTGCCAGCAGTTTACGAGGACTCGGCAATCAGCCCCAGCATTTT. Encoded protein: CASSLRGLGNQPQHF.

The chain links TRBV5-1 to TRBJ1-6; 10 positions match TRBD1. Per the germline V gene, CDR1 is SGHRS and CDR2 is YFSETQ. The ends lost 0 bases at V and 10 bases at J; junction bases unmatched: 13. The CDR3 totals 18 residues. CDR3 loop: CASSLAPRDRGTGSPLHF. The CDR3 nucleotides read TGCGCCAGCAGCTTGGCGCCCCGGGACAGGGGCACTGGGTCACCCCTCCACTTT.

J is TRBJ2-5 and V is TRBV7-6, with D tentatively TRBD1 (6 bases). CDR3 length: 15 amino acids. Germline V lookup: CDR1 SGHVS, CDR2 FNYEAQ. V was clipped by 0 bases and J by 3 bases, with 11 bases between them. In nucleotides, the CDR3 is TGTGCCAGCAGCTTAGCCGCGGCAGGGGAAGAGACCCAGTACTTC. It yields the protein CASSLAAAGEETQYF.

The chain has TRBV7-9 and TRBJ2-7, with 8 bases fitting TRBD1. With V trimmed by 6 bases and J by 0 bases, 10 bases remained unmatched. Germline CDR1 is SEHNR and CDR2 is FQNEAQ (reference sequence). There are 16 residues in the CDR3. The CDR3 coding sequence is TGTGCCAGCAGTCCAAGGACAGGGCCCTACTCCTACGAGCAGTACTTC. This sequence encodes CASSPRTGPYSYEQYF. Combining the CDR3 with reference TRBV7-9 and TRBJ2-7 gives the whole variable domain DTGVSQNPRHKITKRGQNVTFRCDPISEHNRLYWYRQTLGQGPEFLTYFQNEAQLEKSRLLSDRFSAERPKGSFSTLEIQRTEQGDSAMYLCASSPRTGPYSYEQYFGPGTRLTVT.

The V call is TRBV4-1, the J call TRBJ2-7; the D is unclear. Germline CDR1 and CDR2: MGHRA and YSYEKL. The CDR3 has 16 amino acids. Deletions cut 0 bases from V and 2 bases from J, with 14 bases between. The CDR3 here is CASSQDGVASPYEQYF. In DNA form, the CDR3 reads TGCGCCAGCAGCCAAGATGGGGTAGCCTCCCCCTACGAGCAGTACTTC.

V gene TRBV6-6 combines with J gene TRBJ1-3; a possible D gene is TRBD1 (6 bases). Germline V CDR1 and CDR2: MNHNY, SVGAGI (reference sequence). Between the trimmed V and J ends, which lost 4 bases and 4 bases, there was a span of 17 bases. The CDR3 sequence is 16 residues long. CDR3 nucleotide sequence: TGTGCCAGCAGTTCTGTCTTGTCAGGGGTAGGAAACACCATATATTTT. As protein: CASSSVLSGVGNTIYF.

The CDR3 DNA is TGCAGTGCTATCGAGGTCGGGGGACCCACCTACAATGAGCAGTTCTTC. Protein: CSAIEVGGPTYNEQFF. This rearrangement joins TRBV20-1 to TRBJ2-1, with TRBD2 as a possible D gene (6 bases). The germline V and J ends were trimmed by 4 bases and 2 bases, with 18 bases remaining between them. Germline V gene sequence: CDR1 DFQATT, CDR2 SNEGSKA (reference sequence). This CDR3 region has 16 residues.